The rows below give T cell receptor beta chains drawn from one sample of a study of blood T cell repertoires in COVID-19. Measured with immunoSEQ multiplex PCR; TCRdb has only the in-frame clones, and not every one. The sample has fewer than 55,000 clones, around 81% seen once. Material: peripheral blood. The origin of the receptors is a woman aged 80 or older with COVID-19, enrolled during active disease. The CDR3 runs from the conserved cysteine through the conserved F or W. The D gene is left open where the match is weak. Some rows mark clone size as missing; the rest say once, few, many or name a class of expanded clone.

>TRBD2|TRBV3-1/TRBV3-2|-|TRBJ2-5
CASSHSGKGETQYF
TGTGCCAGCAGCCATAGCGGGAAGGGTGAGACCCAGTACTTC
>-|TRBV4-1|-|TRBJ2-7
CASSQASSLGGMGEQYF
TGCGCCAGCAGCCAAGCTTCATCACTGGGGGGAATGGGCGAGCAGTACTTC
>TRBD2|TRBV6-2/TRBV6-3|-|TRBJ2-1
CASSYGLAGAEQFF
TGTGCCAGCAGTTACGGGCTAGCGGGAGCTGAGCAGTTCTTC
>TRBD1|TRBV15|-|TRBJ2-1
CATSSQGAGEQFF
TGTGCCACCAGCAGCCAGGGGGCAGGTGAGCAGTTCTTC
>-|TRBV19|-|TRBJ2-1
CASNSRVSYNEQFF
TGTGCCAGTAATTCGAGGGTCTCCTACAATGAGCAGTTCTTC
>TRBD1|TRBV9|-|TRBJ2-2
CASSVGQLNTGELFF
TGTGCCAGCAGCGTGGGACAGCTCAACACCGGGGAGCTGTTTTTT
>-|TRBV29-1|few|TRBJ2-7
CSVSEGTYEQYF
TGCAGCGTTTCAGAGGGAACCTACGAGCAGTACTTC
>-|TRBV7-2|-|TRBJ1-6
CASSSQMINSPLHF
TGTGCCAGCAGCTCACAGATGATTAATTCACCCCTCCACTTT
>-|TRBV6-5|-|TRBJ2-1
CASSRTSGYYNEQFF
TGTGCCAGCAGTCGGACGAGCGGCTACTACAATGAGCAGTTCTTC
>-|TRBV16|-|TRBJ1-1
CASSLSRTANTEAFF
TGTGCCAGCAGCCTTAGCCGGACAGCGAACACTGAAGCTTTCTTT
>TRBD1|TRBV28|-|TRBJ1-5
CASSTGQWGQPQHF
TGTGCCAGCAGTACGGGACAGTGGGGTCAGCCCCAGCATTTT
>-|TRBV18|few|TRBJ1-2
CASSPAGPYGYTF
TGTGCCAGCTCACCAGCAGGGCCCTATGGCTACACCTTC
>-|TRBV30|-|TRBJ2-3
CAWSRTSTDTQYF
TGTGCCTGGAGTCGTACTAGCACAGATACGCAGTATTTT
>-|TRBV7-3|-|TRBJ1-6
CASSPTGGSYNSPLHF
TGTGCCAGCAGCCCCACCGGAGGCTCCTATAATTCACCCCTCCACTTT
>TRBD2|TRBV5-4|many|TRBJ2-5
CASSLGGLAGGETQYF
TGTGCCAGCAGCTTGGGGGGGTTGGCGGGAGGTGAGACCCAGTACTTC
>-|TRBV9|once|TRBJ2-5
CASSVGAGLPQQTQYF
TGTGCCAGCAGCGTAGGTGCAGGGCTTCCCCAGCAGACCCAGTACTTC
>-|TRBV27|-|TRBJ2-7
CASSSGEAYEQYF
TGTGCCAGCAGTTCAGGGGAAGCGTACGAGCAGTACTTC
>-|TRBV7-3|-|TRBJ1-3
CASSLSPGDPSGNTIYF
TGTGCCAGCAGCTTAAGTCCGGGAGACCCCTCTGGAAACACCATATATTTT
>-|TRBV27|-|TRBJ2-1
CASSRISENEQFF
TGTGCCAGCAGTCGAATTAGCGAGAATGAGCAGTTCTTC
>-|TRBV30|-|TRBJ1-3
CAWWSRGIFGNTIYF
TGTGCCTGGTGGAGTAGGGGTATATTTGGAAACACCATATATTTT
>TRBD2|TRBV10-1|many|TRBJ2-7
CASSDGASGSYEQYF
TGCGCCAGCAGTGATGGGGCTAGCGGGAGTTACGAGCAGTACTTC
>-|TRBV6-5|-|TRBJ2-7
CASSYGRVYEQYF
TGTGCCAGCAGTTACGGCAGGGTTTACGAGCAGTACTTC
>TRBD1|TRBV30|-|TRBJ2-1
CAWGRDRGLVTSSYNEQFF
TGTGCCTGGGGTAGGGACAGGGGGCTAGTTACGAGCTCCTACAATGAGCAGTTCTTC
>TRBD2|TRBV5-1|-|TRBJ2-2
CARKEGAGAGELFF
TGCGCCAGAAAAGAGGGAGCGGGAGCCGGGGAGCTGTTTTTT
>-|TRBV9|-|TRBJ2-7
CASSVGSSEAYEQYF
TGTGCCAGCAGCGTAGGTTCCAGCGAAGCCTACGAGCAGTACTTC
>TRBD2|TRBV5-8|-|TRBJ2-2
CASLRTSGKAGELFF
TGTGCCAGCCTGAGGACTAGCGGGAAGGCCGGGGAGCTGTTTTTT
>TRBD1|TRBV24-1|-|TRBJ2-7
CATSEKGQGGDEQYF
TGTGCCACCAGTGAAAAGGGACAGGGGGGGGACGAGCAGTACTTC